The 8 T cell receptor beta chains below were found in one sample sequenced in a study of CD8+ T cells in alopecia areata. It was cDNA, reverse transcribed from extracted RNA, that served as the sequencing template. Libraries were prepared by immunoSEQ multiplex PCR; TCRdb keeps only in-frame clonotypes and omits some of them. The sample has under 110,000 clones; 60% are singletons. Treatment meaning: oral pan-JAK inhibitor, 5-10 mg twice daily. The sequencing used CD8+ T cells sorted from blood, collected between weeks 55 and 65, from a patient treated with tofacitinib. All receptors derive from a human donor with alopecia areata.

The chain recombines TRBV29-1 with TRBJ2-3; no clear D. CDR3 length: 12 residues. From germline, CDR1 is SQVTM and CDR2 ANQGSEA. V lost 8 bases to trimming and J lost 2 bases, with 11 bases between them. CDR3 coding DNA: TGCAGCTCTTCCTGGGACACAGATACGCAGTATTTT. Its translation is CSSSWDTDTQYF.

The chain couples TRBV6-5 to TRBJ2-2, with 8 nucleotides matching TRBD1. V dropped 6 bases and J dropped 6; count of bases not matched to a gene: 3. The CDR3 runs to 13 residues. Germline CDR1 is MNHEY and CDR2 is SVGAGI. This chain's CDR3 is CASSYRGAGELFF. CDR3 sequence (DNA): TGTGCCAGCAGCTACAGGGGGGCCGGGGAGCTGTTTTTT.

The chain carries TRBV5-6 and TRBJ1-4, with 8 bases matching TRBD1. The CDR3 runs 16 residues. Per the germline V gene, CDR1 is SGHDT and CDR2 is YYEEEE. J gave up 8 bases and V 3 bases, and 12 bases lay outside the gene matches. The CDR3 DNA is TGTGCCAGCAGCTCCCCCGTCGACAGGGGACAAGAAAAACTGTTTTTT. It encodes CASSSPVDRGQEKLFF.

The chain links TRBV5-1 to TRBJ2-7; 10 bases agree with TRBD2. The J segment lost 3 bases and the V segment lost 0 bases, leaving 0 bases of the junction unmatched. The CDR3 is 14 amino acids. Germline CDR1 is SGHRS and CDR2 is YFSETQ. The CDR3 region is CASSLGTSGYEQYF. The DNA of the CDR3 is TGCGCCAGCAGCTTGGGGACTAGCGGCTACGAGCAGTACTTC.

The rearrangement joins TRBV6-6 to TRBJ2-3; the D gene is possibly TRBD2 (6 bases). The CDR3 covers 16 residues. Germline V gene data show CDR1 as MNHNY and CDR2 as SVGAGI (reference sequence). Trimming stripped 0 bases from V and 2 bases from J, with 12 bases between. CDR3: CASSYSRGGVTDTQYF. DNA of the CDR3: TGTGCCAGCAGTTACTCGCGGGGTGGGGTCACAGATACGCAGTATTTT.

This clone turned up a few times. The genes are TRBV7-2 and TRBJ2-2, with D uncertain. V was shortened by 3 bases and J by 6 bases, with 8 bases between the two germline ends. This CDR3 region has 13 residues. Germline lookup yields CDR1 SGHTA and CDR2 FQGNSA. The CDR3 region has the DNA TGTGCCAGCAGCTTTTTGGGGTCCGGGGAGCTGTTTTTT. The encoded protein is CASSFLGSGELFF.

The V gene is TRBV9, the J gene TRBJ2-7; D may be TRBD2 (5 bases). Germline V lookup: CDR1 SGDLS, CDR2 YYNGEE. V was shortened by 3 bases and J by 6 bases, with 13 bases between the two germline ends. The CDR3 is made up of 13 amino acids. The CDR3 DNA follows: TGTGCCAGCAGCGCGCAGAGGGCAAGCGAGCAGTACTTC. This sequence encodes CASSAQRASEQYF.

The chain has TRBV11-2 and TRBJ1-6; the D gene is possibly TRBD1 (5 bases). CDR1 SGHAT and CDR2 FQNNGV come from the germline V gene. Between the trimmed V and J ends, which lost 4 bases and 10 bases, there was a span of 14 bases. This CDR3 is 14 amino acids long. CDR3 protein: CASSYPRGYSPLHF. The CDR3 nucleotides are TGTGCCAGCAGCTACCCTCGGGGGTACTCACCCCTCCACTTT.